This entry is about one T cell receptor (beta chain). Its antigen is undetermined. It was the library that attached unique molecular identifiers to individual cDNA molecules. TCRdb used MiXCR to reprocess the RACE reads, holding one entry per CDR3 protein. The table records about 82,000 distinct CDR3 sequences, over 10% of them present only once. This entry belongs to a study of human T cells and chemical hapten exposure. The wider study: Skin of the upper inner arm, approximately 2 cm by approximately 2 cm, received 2% DPC for sensitization.

This sample's time point: patch test 3, about 24 weeks after DPC sensitization. Treatment denoted: therapeutic diphenylcyclopropenone sensitization with weekly scalp DPC. Someone pulled total RNA out of unfractionated whole blood. Study results and limitations: TCRs exceeding a frequency of 1 in 1000 stayed unchanged under DPC sensitization.

The V gene's germline CDR1 is LNHDA and CDR2 SQIVND (reference sequence). Trimming took 9 bases from V and 4 from J; bases not matched to a gene: 7. CDR3 length: 15 amino acids. This TCR derives from a woman between 50 and 59 years old with alopecia areata. Some clones in this sample may be carry-over from other donors' samples. V gene TRBV19 combines with J gene TRBJ2-3, with 13 bases that match TRBD2. Specimen: whole blood, collected in connection with sensitization to the hapten diphenylcyclopropenone (DPC). Written as DNA, the CDR3 is TGTGCCAGCAGACTAGCGGGAGGAGGCGCAGATACGCAGTATTTT. This translates into CASRLAGGGADTQYF. Complete variable domain (other parts from reference TRBV19 and TRBJ2-3): DGGITQSPKYLFRKEGQNVTLSCEQNLNHDAMYWYRQDPGQGLRLIYYSQIVNDFQKGDIAEGYSVSREKKESFPLTVTSAQKNPTAFYLCASRLAGGGADTQYFGPGTRLTVL.